This T cell receptor (beta chain) was obtained from a study of blood T cell repertoires in COVID-19. Study context: T cells, B-cell-depleted T cells, or PBMCs supplied cDNA or gDNA.

Original handling: The authors estimated nucleated cell counts from reference gene primer amplification. Produced via immunoSEQ multiplex PCR; TCRdb's table is partial and in-frame only. Clone size and V and J calls were adopted from that table, with D and trimming inferred from the DNA. The table has about 120,000 clones, approximately 87% seen once; the top ten hold less than 30%. CDR3 length: 12 amino acids. V lost 9 bases and J lost 3, with 8 bases in between. Germline V CDR1 and CDR2: KGHDR, SFDVKD. The V call is TRBV24-1, the J call TRBJ1-5; no firm D call. This clonotype was obtained from a woman aged 65 to 85 with acute or convalescent COVID-19. Sequences were obtained from peripheral blood. The DNA of the CDR3 is TGTGCCACCCAGACACCCAATCAGCCCCAGCATTTT. The encoded protein is CATQTPNQPQHF.